This T cell receptor (beta chain) appears in the sequencing data of a study of molecular identifiers for immune sequencing clone quantification. Study-wide points: Clone sizes could be underestimated for highly expanded clones when identical TCR molecules share a barcode.

TCRdb re-called the PCR reads through MiXCR, storing one row per CDR3 protein. The repertoire holds about 510,000 distinct CDR3 sequences, with about 22% as singletons. V shed 8 bases, J shed 5 bases, and the junction held 9 bases outside the gene matches. The length of the CDR3 is 14 residues. In regard to this clonotype: The antigen remains undetermined.

The J gene is TRBJ2-7, the V gene TRBV5-3, with TRBD1 matching 11 bases. TRBV5-3 is given ORF status, its function remaining uncertain. The specimen was naive CD8+ T cells from blood, with Jurkat cell RNA spiked in. Subset of the sample: FACS-sorted CD8+CD4-CCR7+CD45RA+ naive T cells. The receptor's source is a human donor in good health. Some libraries in this study had Jurkat cell RNA spiked in. Written as DNA, the CDR3 is TGTGCCAGCAGCACTCGGACAGGGGGCCACGAGCAGTACTTC. Its protein product is CASSTRTGGHEQYF.